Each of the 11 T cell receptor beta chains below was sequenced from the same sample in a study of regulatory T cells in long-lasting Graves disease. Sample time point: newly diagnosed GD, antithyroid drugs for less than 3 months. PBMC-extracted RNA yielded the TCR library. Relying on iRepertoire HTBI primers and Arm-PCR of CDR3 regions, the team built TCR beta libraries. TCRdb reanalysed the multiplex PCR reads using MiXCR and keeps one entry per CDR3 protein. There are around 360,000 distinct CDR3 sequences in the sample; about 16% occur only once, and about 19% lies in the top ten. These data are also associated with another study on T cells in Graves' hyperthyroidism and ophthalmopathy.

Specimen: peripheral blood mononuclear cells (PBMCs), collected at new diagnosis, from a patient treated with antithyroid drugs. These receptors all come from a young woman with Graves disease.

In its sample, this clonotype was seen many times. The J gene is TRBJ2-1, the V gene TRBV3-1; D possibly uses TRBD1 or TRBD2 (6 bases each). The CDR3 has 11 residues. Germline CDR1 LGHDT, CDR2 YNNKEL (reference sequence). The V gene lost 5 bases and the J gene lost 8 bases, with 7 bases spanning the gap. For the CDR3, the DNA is TGTGCCAGCAGCAGGGGGGATGAGCAGTTCTTC. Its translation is CASSRGDEQFF.

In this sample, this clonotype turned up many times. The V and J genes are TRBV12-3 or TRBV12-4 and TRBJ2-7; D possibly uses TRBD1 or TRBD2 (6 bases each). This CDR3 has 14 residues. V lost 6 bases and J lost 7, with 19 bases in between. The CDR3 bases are TGTGCCAGCAGGCCTTCGGGGGCACCATGGGAGCAGTACTTC. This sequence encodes CASRPSGAPWEQYF.

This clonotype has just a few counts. The CDR3 loop is CASSPPLLLRSGNTIYF. The CDR3 DNA reads as TGTGCCAGCAGTCCCCCCCTCCTATTGCGCTCTGGAAACACCATATATTTT. V usage is TRBV28 and J usage is TRBJ1-3; no definite D call. Trimming took off 5 bases at V and 0 bases at J, with 17 bases between the two ends. This CDR3 is 17 amino acids long. Germline-derived CDR1 and CDR2 are MDHEN and SYDVKM.

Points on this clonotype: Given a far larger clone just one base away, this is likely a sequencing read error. The CDR3 coding sequence is TGTGCCTGCAGACGCACAGATACGCAGTATTTT. The encoded protein is CACRRTDTQYF. The J gene is TRBJ2-3, the V gene TRBV12-3 or TRBV12-4; D is undetermined. CDR3 size: 11 residues.

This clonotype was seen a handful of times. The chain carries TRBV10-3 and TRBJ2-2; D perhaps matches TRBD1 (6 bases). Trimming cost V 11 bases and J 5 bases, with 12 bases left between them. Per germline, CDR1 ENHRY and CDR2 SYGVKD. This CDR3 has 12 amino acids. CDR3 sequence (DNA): TGTGCCTCGAAACAGGGTACCGGGGAGCTGTTTTTT. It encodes CASKQGTGELFF.

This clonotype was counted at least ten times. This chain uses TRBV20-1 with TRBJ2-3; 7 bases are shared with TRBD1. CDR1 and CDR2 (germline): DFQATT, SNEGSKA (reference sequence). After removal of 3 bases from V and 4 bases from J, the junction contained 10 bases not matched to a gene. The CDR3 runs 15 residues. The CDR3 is CSASLDEGASDTQYF. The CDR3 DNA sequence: TGCAGTGCTAGTCTTGATGAGGGGGCTTCAGATACGCAGTATTTT.

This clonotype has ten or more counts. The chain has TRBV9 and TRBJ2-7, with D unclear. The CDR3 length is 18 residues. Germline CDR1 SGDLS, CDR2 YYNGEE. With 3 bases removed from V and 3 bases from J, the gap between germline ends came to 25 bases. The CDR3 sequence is CASSARVPRRCYFYEQYF. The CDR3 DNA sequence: TGTGCCAGCAGCGCCCGGGTACCGAGGCGATGCTATTTCTACGAGCAGTACTTC.

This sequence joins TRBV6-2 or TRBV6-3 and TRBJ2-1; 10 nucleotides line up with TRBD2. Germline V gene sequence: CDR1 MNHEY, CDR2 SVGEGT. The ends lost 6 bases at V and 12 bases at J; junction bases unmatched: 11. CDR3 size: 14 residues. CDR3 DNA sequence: TGTGCCAGCAGCTCTCTAGCGGGGGTTTCAGTGCAGTTCTTC. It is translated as CASSSLAGVSVQFF.

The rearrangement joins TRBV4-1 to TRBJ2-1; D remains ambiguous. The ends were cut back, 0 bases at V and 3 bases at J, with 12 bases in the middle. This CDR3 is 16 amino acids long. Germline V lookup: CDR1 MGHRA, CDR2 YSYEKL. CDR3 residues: CASSQDPSTSYNEQFF. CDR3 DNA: TGCGCCAGCAGCCAAGATCCCTCGACGAGCTACAATGAGCAGTTCTTC.

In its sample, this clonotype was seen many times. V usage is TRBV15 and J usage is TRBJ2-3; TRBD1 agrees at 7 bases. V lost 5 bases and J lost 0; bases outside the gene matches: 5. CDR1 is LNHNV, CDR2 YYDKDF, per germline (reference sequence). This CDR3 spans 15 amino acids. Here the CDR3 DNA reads TGTGCCACCAGCCAACAGGGGATGAGCACAGATACGCAGTATTTT. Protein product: CATSQQGMSTDTQYF.

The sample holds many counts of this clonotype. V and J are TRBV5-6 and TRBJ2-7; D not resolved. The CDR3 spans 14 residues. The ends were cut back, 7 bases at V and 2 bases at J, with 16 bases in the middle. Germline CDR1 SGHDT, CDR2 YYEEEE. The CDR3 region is CASAFVGRTYEQYF. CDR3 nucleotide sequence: TGTGCCAGCGCATTCGTCGGGCGGACCTACGAGCAGTACTTC. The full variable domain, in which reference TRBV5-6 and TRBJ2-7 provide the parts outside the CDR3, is DAGVTQSPTHLIKTRGQQVTLRCSPKSGHDTVSWYQQALGQGPQFIFQYYEEEERQRGNFPDRFSGHQFPNYSSELNVNALLLGDSALYLCASAFVGRTYEQYFGPGTRLTVT.